The present T cell receptor (beta chain) was sequenced within a study of T cell therapy after organ transplantation. Across the study: After therapy, patients were monitored for 25 to 35 weeks. Of roughly 10 patients, eight responded clinically and two did not. Patients received a median of 1.92 x 10^8 CMV-specific T cells over 2 to 6 infusions.

The protocol was immunoSEQ multiplex PCR, while the TCRdb copy is restricted to in-frame clones and leaves out a portion. The table includes roughly 48,000 clones, roughly 93% detected once. With 2 bases removed from V and 0 bases from J, the gap between germline ends came to 8 bases. Germline V CDR1 and CDR2: SGHVS, FQNEAQ. The CDR3 runs to 15 residues. Points on this clone: Its antigen is not known.

Study-wide results and limits: Endogenous clonotypes not in therapy products appeared after therapy alongside transferred ones.

This clonotype was sampled from a human patient who had received a solid organ transplant and had CMV disease. The specimen was CD8+ T cells from blood, collected before autologous CMV-specific T cell therapy. The J gene is TRBJ1-5, the V gene TRBV7-8; no clear D. CDR3 sequence reads: CASSLLAGSNQPQHF. CDR3 sequence (DNA): TGTGCCAGCAGCTTATTAGCAGGTAGCAATCAGCCCCAGCATTTT.